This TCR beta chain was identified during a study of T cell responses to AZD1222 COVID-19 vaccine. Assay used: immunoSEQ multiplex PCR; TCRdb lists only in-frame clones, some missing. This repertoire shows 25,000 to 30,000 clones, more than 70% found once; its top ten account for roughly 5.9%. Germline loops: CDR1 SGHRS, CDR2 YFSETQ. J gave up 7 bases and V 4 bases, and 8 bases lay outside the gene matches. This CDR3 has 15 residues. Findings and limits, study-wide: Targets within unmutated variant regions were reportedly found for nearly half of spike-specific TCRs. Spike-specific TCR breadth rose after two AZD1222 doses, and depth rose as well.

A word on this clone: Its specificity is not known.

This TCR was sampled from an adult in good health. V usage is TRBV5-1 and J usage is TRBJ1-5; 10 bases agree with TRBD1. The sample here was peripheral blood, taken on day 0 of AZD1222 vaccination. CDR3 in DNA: TGCGCCAGCAGCCCGGGGACAGGGGAGGGCCAGCCCCAGCATTTT. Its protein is CASSPGTGEGQPQHF. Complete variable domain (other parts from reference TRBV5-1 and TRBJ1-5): KAGVTQTPRYLIKTRGQQVTLSCSPISGHRSVSWYQQTPGQGLQFLFEYFSETQRNKGNFPGRFSGRQFSNSRSEMNVSTLELGDSALYLCASSPGTGEGQPQHFGDGTRLSIL.